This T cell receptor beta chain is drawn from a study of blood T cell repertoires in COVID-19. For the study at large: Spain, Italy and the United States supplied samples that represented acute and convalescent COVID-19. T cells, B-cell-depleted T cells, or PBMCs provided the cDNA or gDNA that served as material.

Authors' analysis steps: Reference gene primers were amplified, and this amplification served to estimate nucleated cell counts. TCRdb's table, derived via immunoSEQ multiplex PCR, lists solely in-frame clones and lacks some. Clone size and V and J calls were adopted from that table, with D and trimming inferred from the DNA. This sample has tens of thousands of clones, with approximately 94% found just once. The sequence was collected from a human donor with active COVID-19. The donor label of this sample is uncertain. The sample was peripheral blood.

CDR3 sequence (DNA): TGTGCCATCAGTGAAACCACCACTAGCACAGATACGCAGTATTTT. This gives the protein CAISETTTSTDTQYF. The chain carries TRBV10-3 and TRBJ2-3; D is unclear. V was cut by 3 bases and J by 0 bases, with 10 bases left in between. The CDR3 sequence is 15 residues long. Looked up from germline, CDR1 is ENHRY and CDR2 is SYGVKD.